The entry that follows covers one TCR beta chain sequence. Measured with immunoSEQ multiplex PCR; TCRdb has only the in-frame clones, and not every one. The sample lists 130,000 to 150,000 clones, approximately 87% occurring once. Germline V gene sequence: CDR1 PRHDT, CDR2 FYEKMQ (reference sequence). J lost 6 bases, V lost 3 bases, and 7 bases had no gene match. CDR3 length equals 14 residues. These data belong to a study of cytomegalovirus exposure and HLA in healthy donors. The gene calls are TRBV13 and TRBJ1-2; TRBD1 agrees at 7 bases. This sequence originates from a man aged 18 to 29 in good health and CMV-seronegative. Material: PBMCs. The CDR3 is CASSFAGQPNGYTF. Here the CDR3 DNA reads TGTGCCAGCAGCTTCGCGGGACAGCCTAATGGCTACACCTTC.